Listed here is a single T cell receptor beta chain. The antigen it recognizes is unknown. Base-call qualities are not available, and no considerably larger clone is one nucleotide away. The sample originates from a study of response to subunit inactivated influenza vaccine (dated by TCRdb to the late 2010s). At the level of the whole study: Deep quantitative T cell receptor repertoire profiling was used in the study to track responses to a trivalent subunit inactivated influenza vaccine.

General findings and caveats noted by the study authors: According to the authors, only a limited number of new T cells may be recruited by each seasonal influenza vaccination.

The library was obtained by RT-PCR. Instrument on record: Illumina HiSeq 2500. TCRdb redid the processing of the public reads, applying fastp at Q25 and MiXCR, and retained in-frame beta chains. Each entry is one CDR3 protein sequence, shown with its most common DNA and genes. The sample table shows roughly 630,000 distinct CDR3 sequences, and 11% to 15% are seen once. 7.5% to 9% of the sample lies in the top ten. Including cysteine and phenylalanine, the CDR3 has 14 amino acids. Only the CDR3 part of the read is kept: 42 bases, read in frame from the first base. Trimming takes 3 bases off V and 8 bases off J; junction bases not matched to a gene: 9. Based on the germline V gene, the CDR1 and CDR2 sequences are MNHNS and SASEGT.

This sample comprised PBMCs from blood, obtained about 14 days before vaccination. This clonotype originated in a middle-aged man who received an inactivated influenza vaccine. Donor details come from another sample of the same person, matched by shared clones. Rearrangement joined TRBV6-1 to TRBJ1-2, with TRBD1 matching 7 junction bases. This receptor has the CDR3 CASSDTVGGGGYTF. The nucleotides read TGTGCCAGCAGTGACACTGTGGGAGGGGGCGGCTACACCTTC.